This T cell receptor beta chain was observed in a study of monozygotic twins with inflammatory bowel disease. Per individual sample, eight separate reactions were used to make cDNA. TCRdb reworked the 5' RACE reads into one entry per CDR3 protein, no DNA. This repertoire includes under 200,000 distinct CDR3 sequences. CDR3 size: 16 residues. Germline assignment: CDR1 SGHRS and CDR2 YFSETQ. With regard to this clonotype: Its antigen is not identified.

Study conclusions and caveats: Fewer clonotypes were shared with others by IBD patients than by healthy twins, especially with disease activity.

The total RNA came straight from whole blood, and T cells were not sorted beforehand. Material for sequencing was blood. The TCR was taken from a human donor with ulcerative colitis or Crohn's disease, or a healthy co-twin of an affected twin (not recorded which). V and J are TRBV5-1 and TRBJ2-1; TCRdb's D gene call, TRBD2, goes unchecked for lack of DNA. The CDR3 loop is CASSVGGSEAYNEQFF.